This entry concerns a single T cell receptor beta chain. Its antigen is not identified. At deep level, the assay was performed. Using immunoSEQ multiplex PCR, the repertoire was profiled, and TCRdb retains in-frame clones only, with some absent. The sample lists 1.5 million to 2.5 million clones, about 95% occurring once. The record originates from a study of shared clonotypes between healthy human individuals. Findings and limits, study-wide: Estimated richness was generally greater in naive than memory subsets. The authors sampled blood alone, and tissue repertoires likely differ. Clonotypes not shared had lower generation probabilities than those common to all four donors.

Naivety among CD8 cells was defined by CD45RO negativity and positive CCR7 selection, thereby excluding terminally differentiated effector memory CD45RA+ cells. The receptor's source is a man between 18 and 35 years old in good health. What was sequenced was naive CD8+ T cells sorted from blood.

CDR3 protein: CASSALPLPFYEQYF. Here the CDR3 DNA reads TGTGCCAGCAGTGCCCTCCCTTTGCCCTTCTACGAGCAGTACTTC. The chain links TRBV6-1 to TRBJ2-7; D not certain. There are 15 residues in the CDR3. Germline assignment: CDR1 MNHNS and CDR2 SASEGT. Trimming left V 4 bases short and J 3 bases short, with 16 bases between.